The sequence of this T cell receptor beta chain was determined in a study of blood T cells in healthy people across ages. The CDR3 has 15 residues. Germline values: CDR1 SGHDT, CDR2 YYEEEE. The J segment lost 5 bases and the V segment lost 3 bases, leaving 7 bases of the junction unmatched. PCR was performed a second time for 7 to 11 cycles using a sample-barcoded 5' primer and a J-beta primer mix. TCRdb redid the calling of the 5' RACE reads with MiXCR, one entry per CDR3 protein. Of around 800,000 distinct CDR3 sequences listed, 20% to 30% were seen once; the top ten hold 3%. This clonotype came up a few times. Another study also made use of these data, one on T cells of mothers and their children.

Specimen: blood. The source of this sequence is a boy between 10 and 17 years old in good health. The gene calls are TRBV5-6 and TRBJ2-5; 10 bases align to TRBD2. The CDR3 reads CASSSTSGVPETQYF. The CDR3 coding sequence is TGTGCCAGCAGCTCAACTAGCGGGGTGCCCGAGACCCAGTACTTC.